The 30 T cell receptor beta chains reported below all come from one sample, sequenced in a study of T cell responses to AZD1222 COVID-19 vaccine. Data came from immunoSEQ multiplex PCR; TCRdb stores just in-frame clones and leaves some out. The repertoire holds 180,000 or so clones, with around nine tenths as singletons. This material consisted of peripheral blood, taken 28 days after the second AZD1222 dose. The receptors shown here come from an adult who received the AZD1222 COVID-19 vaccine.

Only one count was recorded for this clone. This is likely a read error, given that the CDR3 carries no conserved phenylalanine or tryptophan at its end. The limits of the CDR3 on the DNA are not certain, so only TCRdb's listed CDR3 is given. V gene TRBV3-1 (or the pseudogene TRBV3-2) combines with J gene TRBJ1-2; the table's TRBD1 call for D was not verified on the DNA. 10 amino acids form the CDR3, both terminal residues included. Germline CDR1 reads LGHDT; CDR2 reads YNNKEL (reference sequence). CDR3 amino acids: CASSPDRSPP.

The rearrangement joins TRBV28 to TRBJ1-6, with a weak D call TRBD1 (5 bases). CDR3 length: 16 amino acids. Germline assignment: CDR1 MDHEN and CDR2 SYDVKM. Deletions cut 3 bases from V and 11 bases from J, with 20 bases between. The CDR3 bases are TGTGCCAGCAGTTTGGCCCGACTCGGGGGGGAGACACCCCTCCACTTT. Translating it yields CASSLARLGGETPLHF. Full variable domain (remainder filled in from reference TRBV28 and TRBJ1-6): DVKVTQSSRYLVKRTGEKVFLECVQDMDHENMFWYRQDPGLGLRLIYFSYDVKMKEKGDIPEGYSVSREKKERFSLILESASTNQTSMYLCASSLARLGGETPLHFGNGTRLTVT.

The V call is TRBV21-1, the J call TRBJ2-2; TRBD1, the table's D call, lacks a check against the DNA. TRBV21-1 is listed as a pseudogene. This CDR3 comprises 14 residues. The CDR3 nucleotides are TGTGCCAGCCTGAGACAGGGGAACACCGGGGAGCTGTTTTTT. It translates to CASLRQGNTGELFF.

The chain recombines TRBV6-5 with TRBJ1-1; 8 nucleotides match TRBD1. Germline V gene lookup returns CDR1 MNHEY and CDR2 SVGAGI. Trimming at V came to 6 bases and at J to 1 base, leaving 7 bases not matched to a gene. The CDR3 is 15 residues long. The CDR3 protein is CASREQGAGNTEAFF. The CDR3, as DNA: TGTGCCAGCAGGGAGCAGGGGGCGGGGAACACTGAAGCTTTCTTT.

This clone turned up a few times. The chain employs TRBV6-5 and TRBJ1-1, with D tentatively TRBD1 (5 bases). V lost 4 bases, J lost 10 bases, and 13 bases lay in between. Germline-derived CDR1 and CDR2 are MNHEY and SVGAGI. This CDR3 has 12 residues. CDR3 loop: CASSSPGLGAFF. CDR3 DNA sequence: TGTGCCAGCAGTTCTCCGGGACTGGGAGCTTTCTTT.

As DNA, the CDR3 is TGTGCCAGCTCACTGGGACTAGCGGGAACCTCCAGCGAGCAGTACTTC. It translates to CASSLGLAGTSSEQYF. The chain links TRBV18 to TRBJ2-7, with TRBD2 matching over 13 bases. CDR3 length equals 16 residues. The germline V gene encodes CDR1 KGHSH and CDR2 LQKENI. V gave up 4 bases and J gave up 6 bases; unmatched junction bases: 9.

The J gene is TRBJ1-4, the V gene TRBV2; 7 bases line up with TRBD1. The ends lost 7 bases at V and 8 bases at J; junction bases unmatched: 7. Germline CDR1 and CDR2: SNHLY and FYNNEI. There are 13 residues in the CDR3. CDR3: CASKRDRAEKLFF. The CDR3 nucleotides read TGTGCCAGCAAACGAGACAGGGCCGAAAAACTGTTTTTT.

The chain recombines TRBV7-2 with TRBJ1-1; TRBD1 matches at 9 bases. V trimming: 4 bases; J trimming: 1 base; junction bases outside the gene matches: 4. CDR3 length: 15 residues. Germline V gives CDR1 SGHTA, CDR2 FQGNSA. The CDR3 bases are TGTGCCAGCAGCTCGGGACAGGGTGCGAACACTGAAGCTTTCTTT. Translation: CASSSGQGANTEAFF.

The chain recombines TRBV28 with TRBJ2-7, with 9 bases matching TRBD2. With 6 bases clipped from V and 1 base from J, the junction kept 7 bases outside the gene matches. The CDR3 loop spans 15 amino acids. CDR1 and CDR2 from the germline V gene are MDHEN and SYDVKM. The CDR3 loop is CASSAPAGGSYEQYF. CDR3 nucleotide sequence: TGTGCCAGCAGCGCCCCTGCGGGAGGGTCCTACGAGCAGTACTTC.

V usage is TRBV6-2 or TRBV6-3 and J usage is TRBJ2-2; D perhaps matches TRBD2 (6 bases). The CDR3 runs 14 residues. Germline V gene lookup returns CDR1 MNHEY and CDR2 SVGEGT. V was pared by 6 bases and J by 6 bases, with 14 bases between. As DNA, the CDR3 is TGTGCCAGCAGCTCTACTAGCCCACCCGGGGAGCTGTTTTTT. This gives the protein CASSSTSPPGELFF.

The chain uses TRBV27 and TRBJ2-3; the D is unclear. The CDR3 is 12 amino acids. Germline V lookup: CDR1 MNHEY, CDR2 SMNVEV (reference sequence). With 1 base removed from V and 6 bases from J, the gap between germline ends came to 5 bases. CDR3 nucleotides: TGTGCCAGCAGTTTATTTGGGGATACGCAGTATTTT. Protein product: CASSLFGDTQYF.

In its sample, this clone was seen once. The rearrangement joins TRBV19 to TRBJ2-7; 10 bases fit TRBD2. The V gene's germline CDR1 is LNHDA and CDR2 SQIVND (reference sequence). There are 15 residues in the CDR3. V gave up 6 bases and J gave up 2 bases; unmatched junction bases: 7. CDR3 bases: TGTGCCAGTAGCAACCCGGGACTAGCGACCTACGAGCAGTACTTC. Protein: CASSNPGLATYEQYF.

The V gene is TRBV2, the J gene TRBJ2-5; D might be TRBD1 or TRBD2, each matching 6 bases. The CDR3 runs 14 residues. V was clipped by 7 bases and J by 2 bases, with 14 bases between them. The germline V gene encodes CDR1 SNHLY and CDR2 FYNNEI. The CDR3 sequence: CASTQTGAQETQYF. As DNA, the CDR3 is TGTGCCAGCACCCAGACGGGGGCACAAGAGACCCAGTACTTC.

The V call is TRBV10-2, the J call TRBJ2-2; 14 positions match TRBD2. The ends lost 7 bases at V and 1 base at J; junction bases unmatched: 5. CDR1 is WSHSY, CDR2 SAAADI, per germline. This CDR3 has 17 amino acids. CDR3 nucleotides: TGCGCCAGCACAGGGACTAGCGGGAGCAGGAACACCGGGGAGCTGTTTTTT. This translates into CASTGTSGSRNTGELFF.

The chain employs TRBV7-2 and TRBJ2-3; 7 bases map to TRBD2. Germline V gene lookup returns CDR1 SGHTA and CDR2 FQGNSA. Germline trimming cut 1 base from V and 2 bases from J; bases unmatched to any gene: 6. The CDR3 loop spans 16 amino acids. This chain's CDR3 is CASSLGSGANTDTQYF. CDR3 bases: TGTGCCAGCAGCTTAGGGAGCGGGGCCAACACAGATACGCAGTATTTT.

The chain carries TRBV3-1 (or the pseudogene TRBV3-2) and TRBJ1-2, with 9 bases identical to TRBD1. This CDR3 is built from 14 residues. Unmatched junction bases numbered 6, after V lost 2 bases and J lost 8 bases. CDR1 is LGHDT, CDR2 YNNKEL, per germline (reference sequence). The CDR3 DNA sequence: TGTGCCAGCAGCCAACGGGACAGGGTGGGGGGCTACACCTTC. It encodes CASSQRDRVGGYTF.

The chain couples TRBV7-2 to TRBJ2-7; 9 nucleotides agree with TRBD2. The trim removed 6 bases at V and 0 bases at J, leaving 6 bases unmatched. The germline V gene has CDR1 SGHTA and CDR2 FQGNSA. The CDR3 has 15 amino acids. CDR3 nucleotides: TGTGCCAGCAGGGGGAGCGGGGGGTACTCCTACGAGCAGTACTTC. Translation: CASRGSGGYSYEQYF.

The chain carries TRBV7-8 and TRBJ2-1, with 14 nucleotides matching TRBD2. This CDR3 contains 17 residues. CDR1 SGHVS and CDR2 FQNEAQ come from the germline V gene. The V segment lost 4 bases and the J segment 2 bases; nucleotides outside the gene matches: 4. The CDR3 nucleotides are TGTGCCAGCAGCTCAGGGACTAGCGGGAGAACCTACAATGAGCAGTTCTTC. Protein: CASSSGTSGRTYNEQFF.

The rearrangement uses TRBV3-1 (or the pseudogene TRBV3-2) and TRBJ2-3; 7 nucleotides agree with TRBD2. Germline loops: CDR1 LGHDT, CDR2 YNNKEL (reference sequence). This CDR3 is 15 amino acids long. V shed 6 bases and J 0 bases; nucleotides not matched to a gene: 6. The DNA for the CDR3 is TGTGCCAGCAGTAGTAGCGGGCGTAGCACAGATACGCAGTATTTT. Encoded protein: CASSSSGRSTDTQYF.

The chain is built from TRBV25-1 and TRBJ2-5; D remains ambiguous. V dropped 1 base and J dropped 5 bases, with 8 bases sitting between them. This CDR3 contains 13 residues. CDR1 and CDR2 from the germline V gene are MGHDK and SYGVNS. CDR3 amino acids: CASSESWVETQYF. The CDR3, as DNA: TGTGCCAGCAGTGAATCCTGGGTGGAGACCCAGTACTTC.

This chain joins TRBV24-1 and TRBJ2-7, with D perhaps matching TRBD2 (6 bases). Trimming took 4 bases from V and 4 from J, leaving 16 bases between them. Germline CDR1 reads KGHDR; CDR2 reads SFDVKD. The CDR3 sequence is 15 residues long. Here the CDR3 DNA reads TGTGCCACCAGTGACCCCGGACGGGGGAGGTACGAGCAGTACTTC. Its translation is CATSDPGRGRYEQYF.

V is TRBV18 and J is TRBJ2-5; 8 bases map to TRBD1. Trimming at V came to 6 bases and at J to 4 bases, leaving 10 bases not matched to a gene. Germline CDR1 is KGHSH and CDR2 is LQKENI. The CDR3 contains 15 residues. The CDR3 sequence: CASSPLQGAGETQYF. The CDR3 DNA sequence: TGTGCCAGCTCCCCGCTTCAGGGGGCGGGAGAGACCCAGTACTTC.

In DNA form, the CDR3 reads TGTGCCAGCAGGGGGGGACTAGCGGGAGGCTCCTACGAGCAGTACTTC. As protein: CASRGGLAGGSYEQYF. The chain couples TRBV2 to TRBJ2-7; 15 bases map to TRBD2. Germline lookup yields CDR1 SNHLY and CDR2 FYNNEI. V gave up 6 bases and J gave up 0 bases; unmatched junction bases: 3. There are 16 residues in the CDR3.

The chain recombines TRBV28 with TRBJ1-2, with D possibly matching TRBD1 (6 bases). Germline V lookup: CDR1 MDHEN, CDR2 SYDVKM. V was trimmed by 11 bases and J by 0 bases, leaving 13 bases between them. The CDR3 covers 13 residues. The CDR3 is CAAGGNSNYGYTF. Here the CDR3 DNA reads TGTGCCGCGGGGGGCAACTCTAACTATGGCTACACCTTC.

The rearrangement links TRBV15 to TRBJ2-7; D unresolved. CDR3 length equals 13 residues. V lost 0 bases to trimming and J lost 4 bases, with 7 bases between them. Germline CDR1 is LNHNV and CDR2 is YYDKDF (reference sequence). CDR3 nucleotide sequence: TGTGCCACCAGCAGAGATCAAAGGTACGAGCAGTACTTC. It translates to CATSRDQRYEQYF.

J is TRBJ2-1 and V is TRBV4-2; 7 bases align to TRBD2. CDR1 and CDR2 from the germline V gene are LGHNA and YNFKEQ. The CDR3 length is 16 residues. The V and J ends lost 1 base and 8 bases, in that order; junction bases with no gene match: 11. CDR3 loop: CASSQGSLGGTDEQFF. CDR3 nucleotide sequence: TGTGCCAGCAGCCAAGGTTCCCTGGGAGGGACGGATGAGCAGTTCTTC.

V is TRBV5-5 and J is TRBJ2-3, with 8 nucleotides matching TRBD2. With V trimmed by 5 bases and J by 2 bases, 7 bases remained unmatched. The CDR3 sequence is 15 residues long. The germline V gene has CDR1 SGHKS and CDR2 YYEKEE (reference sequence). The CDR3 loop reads CASSTGLVLTDTQYF. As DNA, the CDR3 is TGTGCCAGCAGTACGGGACTAGTTCTCACAGATACGCAGTATTTT.

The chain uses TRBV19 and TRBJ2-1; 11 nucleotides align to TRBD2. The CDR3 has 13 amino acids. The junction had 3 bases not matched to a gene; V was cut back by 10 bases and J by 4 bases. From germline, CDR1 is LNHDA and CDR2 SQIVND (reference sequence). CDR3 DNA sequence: TGTGCCACAAGACTAGCGGGGTACAATGAGCAGTTCTTC. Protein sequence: CATRLAGYNEQFF.

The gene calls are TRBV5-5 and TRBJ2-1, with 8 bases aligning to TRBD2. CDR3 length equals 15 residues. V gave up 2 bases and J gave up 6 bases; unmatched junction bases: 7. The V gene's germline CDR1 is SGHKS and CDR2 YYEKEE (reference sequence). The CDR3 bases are TGTGCCAGCAGCTTCTGGCGGGAGGCTGGCAATGAGCAGTTCTTC. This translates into CASSFWREAGNEQFF.

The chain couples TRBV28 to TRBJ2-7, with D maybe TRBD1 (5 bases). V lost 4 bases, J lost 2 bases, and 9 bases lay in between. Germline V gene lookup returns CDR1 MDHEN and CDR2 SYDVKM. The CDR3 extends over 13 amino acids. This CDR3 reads CASSSGQPYEQYF. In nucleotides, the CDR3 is TGTGCCAGCAGTTCAGGGCAGCCCTACGAGCAGTACTTC.